A single sample gave rise to the 23 T cell receptor beta chains below, sequenced in a study of cytomegalovirus exposure and HLA in healthy donors. It was with 60 Vbeta and 13 Jbeta primers that the PCR ran. Sequencing was performed with immunoSEQ multiplex PCR; in TCRdb, only in-frame clones are kept and a portion is missing. The specimen's table records 93,000 or so clones. The sequenced sample was PBMCs. These receptors all stem from a man aged 40-55 years in good health and CMV-seronegative.

The chain is built from TRBV5-1 and TRBJ2-5; D call uncertain. Trimming shortened V by 2 bases and J by 2 bases, and 10 bases separated the two germline ends. CDR3 length: 14 residues. Germline loops: CDR1 SGHRS, CDR2 YFSETQ. The CDR3, as DNA: TGCGCCAGCAGCTTTCAAGGAGATCAAGAGACCCAGTACTTC. It yields the protein CASSFQGDQETQYF.

The J gene is TRBJ2-2, the V gene TRBV4-2; possible D gene TRBD1, 7 bases. V lost 6 bases, J lost 4 bases, and 18 bases lay in between. The germline V gene has CDR1 LGHNA and CDR2 YNFKEQ. The CDR3 is made up of 16 amino acids. CDR3 sequence reads: CASRPTGLGGTGELFF. The CDR3 DNA sequence: TGTGCCAGCAGACCGACAGGGTTGGGGGGCACCGGGGAGCTGTTTTTT.

The gene calls are TRBV5-1 and TRBJ2-2, with D perhaps TRBD2 (5 bases). Germline values: CDR1 SGHRS, CDR2 YFSETQ. Trimming removed 4 bases at V and 0 bases at J, with 10 bases between. This CDR3 has 15 amino acids. CDR3: CASSEGQPNTGELFF. The CDR3 nucleotides are TGCGCCAGCAGCGAGGGTCAGCCGAACACCGGGGAGCTGTTTTTT.

The J gene is TRBJ2-5, the V gene TRBV5-5; D is ambiguous. There are 15 residues in the CDR3. Germline CDR1 SGHKS, CDR2 YYEKEE (reference sequence). V was pared by 3 bases and J by 1 base, with 13 bases between. CDR3 DNA: TGTGCCAGCAGCTACCTTACCAGGCCCCAAGAGACCCAGTACTTC. Its protein product is CASSYLTRPQETQYF.

The chain is built from TRBV6-1 and TRBJ1-4; D gene ambiguous. Trimming left V 0 bases short and J 11 bases short, with 16 bases between. The CDR3 is 15 amino acids. Germline V gene lookup returns CDR1 MNHNS and CDR2 SASEGT. In DNA form, the CDR3 reads TGTGCCAGCAGTGAAGCCCGGCCAGGCATCGAGAAACTGTTTTTT. It is translated as CASSEARPGIEKLFF.

The chain links TRBV7-2 to TRBJ1-5, with a possible D match to TRBD1 (6 bases). The CDR3 covers 17 residues. V lost 1 base to trimming and J lost 0 bases, with 13 bases between them. CDR1 is SGHTA and CDR2 is FQGNSA in the germline V gene. CDR3 sequence: CASSLGRTAHSNQPQHF. The DNA of the CDR3 is TGTGCCAGCAGCTTAGGCCGGACAGCTCATAGCAATCAGCCCCAGCATTTT.

The rearrangement links TRBV25-1 to TRBJ1-2; D not resolved. The CDR3 covers 12 residues. Per germline, CDR1 MGHDK and CDR2 SYGVNS. The germline V and J ends were trimmed by 4 bases and 7 bases, with 10 bases remaining between them. CDR3 protein: CASSAAGSGYTF. The DNA of the CDR3 is TGTGCCAGCAGTGCTGCCGGGTCTGGCTACACCTTC.

The genes are TRBV27 and TRBJ2-5; D is possibly TRBD2 (6 bases). CDR1 and CDR2 from the germline V gene are MNHEY and SMNVEV (reference sequence). This CDR3 region has 15 residues. V lost 5 bases to trimming and J lost 5 bases, with 18 bases between them. CDR3 DNA sequence: TGTGCCAGCAGTCCCTATTTCCGGGACTCTGAGACCCAGTACTTC. Translation: CASSPYFRDSETQYF.

The chain links TRBV5-1 to TRBJ1-1; no firm D call. V was pared by 4 bases and J by 1 base, with 8 bases between. The CDR3 length is 13 residues. Germline V gene sequence: CDR1 SGHRS, CDR2 YFSETQ. The CDR3 loop reads CASSTTPNTEAFF. The CDR3 region has the DNA TGCGCCAGCAGCACGACACCGAACACTGAAGCTTTCTTT. The variable domain in full, with the rest retrieved from reference TRBV5-1 and TRBJ1-1, is KAGVTQTPRYLIKTRGQQVTLSCSPISGHRSVSWYQQTPGQGLQFLFEYFSETQRNKGNFPGRFSGRQFSNSRSEMNVSTLELGDSALYLCASSTTPNTEAFFGQGTRLTVV.

This chain connects TRBV7-2 to TRBJ1-6; unclear D gene. This CDR3 has 14 amino acids. Looked up from germline, CDR1 is SGHTA and CDR2 is FQGNSA. The V gene lost 5 bases and the J gene lost 8 bases, with 13 bases spanning the gap. CDR3 nucleotides: TGTGCCAGCAGCCACGGACGGACTTATTCACCCCTCCACTTT. Amino acid sequence: CASSHGRTYSPLHF.

Remarks on this clone: A junction boundary mismatches the germline segment, possibly from a read error. The V gene is TRBV30, the J gene TRBJ2-7; 9 bases match TRBD2. This CDR3 region has 13 residues. Germline CDR1 and CDR2: GTSNPN and SVGIG (reference sequence). DNA of the CDR3: TGTGCCTGGGAAAGAGCGGGAGGCCCCCTGGGTCGGTTC. Protein sequence: CAWERAGGPLGRF.

This sequence joins TRBV13 and TRBJ2-5, with a tentative D call TRBD1 (5 bases). Germline loops: CDR1 PRHDT, CDR2 FYEKMQ (reference sequence). V lost 8 bases, J lost 1 base, and 11 bases lay in between. The CDR3 loop spans 13 amino acids. The CDR3 bases are TGTGCCAGCCGGTGGCAGGGCCAAGAGACCCAGTACTTC. Its protein is CASRWQGQETQYF.

V gene TRBV18 combines with J gene TRBJ2-5; unclear D gene. Between the trimmed V and J ends, which lost 5 bases and 2 bases, there was a span of 3 bases. Germline CDR1 KGHSH, CDR2 LQKENI. This CDR3 has 11 amino acids. The CDR3 bases are TGTGCCAGCTCATCACAAGAGACCCAGTACTTC. Translated: CASSSQETQYF.

V and J are TRBV9 and TRBJ2-2; 8 bases are shared with TRBD2. Germline V CDR1 and CDR2: SGDLS, YYNGEE. V shed 5 bases and J 3 bases; nucleotides not matched to a gene: 9. This CDR3 comprises 16 residues. The CDR3, as DNA: TGTGCCAGCAGAAGATCGGGACTAGGAGACACCGGGGAGCTGTTTTTT. It specifies CASRRSGLGDTGELFF.

The chain combines TRBV13 with TRBJ1-1, with a weak D call TRBD1 (5 bases). Germline assignment: CDR1 PRHDT and CDR2 FYEKMQ (reference sequence). V was cut by 5 bases and J by 4 bases, with 17 bases left in between. This CDR3 comprises 15 residues. The CDR3 loop is CASSARRDSVTEAFF. The CDR3, as DNA: TGTGCCAGCAGCGCCCGACGGGACTCTGTCACTGAAGCTTTCTTT. The whole variable domain, remainder taken from reference TRBV13 and TRBJ1-1, is AAGVIQSPRHLIKEKRETATLKCYPIPRHDTVYWYQQGPGQDPQFLISFYEKMQSDKGSIPDRFSAQQFSDYHSELNMSSLELGDSALYFCASSARRDSVTEAFFGQGTRLTVV.

The chain joins TRBV28 to TRBJ1-1; 7 bases match TRBD1. With 6 bases clipped from V and 4 bases from J, the junction kept 17 bases outside the gene matches. Germline V gives CDR1 MDHEN, CDR2 SYDVKM. The CDR3 consists of 17 residues. The CDR3: CASSLETGRARSTEAFF. The DNA for the CDR3 is TGTGCCAGCAGCCTAGAGACAGGGCGGGCCCGCTCCACTGAAGCTTTCTTT.

V gene TRBV7-2 combines with J gene TRBJ1-5; D is uncertain. Germline V gene sequence: CDR1 SGHTA, CDR2 FQGNSA. The CDR3 length is 14 residues. Deletions cut 0 bases from V and 9 bases from J, with 12 bases between. CDR3 protein: CASSLATAGGPQHF. The CDR3 DNA is TGTGCCAGCAGCTTAGCAACAGCCGGAGGGCCCCAGCATTTT.

The J gene is TRBJ1-1, the V gene TRBV19, with D maybe TRBD1 (6 bases). The CDR3 spans 15 residues. Deletions cut 4 bases from V and 6 bases from J, with 18 bases between. Germline CDR1 reads LNHDA; CDR2 reads SQIVND (reference sequence). The CDR3 nucleotides read TGTGCCAGTAGTACAACAAGCACAGGGCTCGCTGAAGCTTTCTTT. This codes for CASSTTSTGLAEAFF.

The chain carries TRBV7-2 and TRBJ2-7; 10 bases fit TRBD2. The CDR3 is made up of 15 amino acids. V was clipped by 1 base and J by 6 bases; unmatched bases: 6. Germline values: CDR1 SGHTA, CDR2 FQGNSA. The CDR3 loop is CASSLVPSGSGEQYF. The DNA of the CDR3 is TGTGCCAGCAGCTTAGTACCTAGCGGGAGTGGCGAGCAGTACTTC. Supplemented by reference TRBV7-2 and TRBJ2-7, the full variable domain reads GAGVSQSPSNKVTEKGKDVELRCDPISGHTALYWYRQSLGQGLEFLIYFQGNSAPDKSGLPSDRFSAERTGGSVSTLTIQRTQQEDSAVYLCASSLVPSGSGEQYFGPGTRLTVT.

This chain connects TRBV7-9 to TRBJ2-3, with TRBD2 matching over 12 bases. Germline assignment: CDR1 SEHNR and CDR2 FQNEAQ (reference sequence). V was clipped by 5 bases and J by 6 bases; unmatched bases: 6. The length of the CDR3 is 15 residues. The CDR3 spells CASSRLAGARDTQYF. DNA of the CDR3: TGTGCCAGCAGCCGACTAGCGGGAGCCCGGGATACGCAGTATTTT.

With respect to this clone: A read error may produce the germline difference seen at one junction end. The rearrangement uses TRBV5-1 and TRBJ1-1, with 11 nucleotides matching TRBD1. The CDR3 covers 14 residues. From germline, CDR1 is SGHRS and CDR2 YFSETQ. The CDR3 here is CASSRDRGITKAFF. The DNA of the CDR3 is TGCGCCAGCAGTCGGGACAGGGGGATCACTAAAGCTTTCTTT.

The V call is TRBV18, the J call TRBJ1-2; tentatively, D is TRBD1 (5 bases). Trimming pared 1 base from V and 1 base from J, leaving 10 bases between. This CDR3 comprises 15 residues. Per germline, CDR1 KGHSH and CDR2 LQKENI. CDR3 residues: CASSPQGVGNYGYTF. Here the CDR3 DNA reads TGTGCCAGCTCACCACAAGGGGTCGGTAACTATGGCTACACCTTC. The full variable domain, rest sourced from reference TRBV18 and TRBJ1-2, is NAGVMQNPRHLVRRRGQEARLRCSPMKGHSHVYWYRQLPEEGLKFMVYLQKENIIDESGMPKERFSAEFPKEGPSILRIQQVVRGDSAAYFCASSPQGVGNYGYTFGSGTRLTVV.

The chain links TRBV18 to TRBJ1-2, with D possibly matching TRBD1 (5 bases). The CDR3 is made up of 13 amino acids. The V gene's germline CDR1 is KGHSH and CDR2 LQKENI. V was pared by 2 bases and J by 5 bases, with 9 bases between. DNA of the CDR3: TGTGCCAGCTCACCAGGCCAGGGATATGGCTACACCTTC. Translated, it gives CASSPGQGYGYTF.